Listed below are T cell receptor beta chains from one sample, sequenced in a study of blood T cell repertoires in COVID-19. Assay used: immunoSEQ multiplex PCR; TCRdb lists only in-frame clones, some missing. The sample holds fewer than 250,000 clones, 70% to 85% seen once. What was sequenced was peripheral blood. Source of these receptors: an elderly woman with acute or convalescent COVID-19. The CDR3 runs from the conserved cysteine through the conserved F or W. Fields, in order: clone size, V gene, D gene, J gene, CDR3 DNA, CDR3 protein. The D gene is left open where the match is weak. Only some rows state a clone size, as once, few, many or a class for expanded clones.

>.|TRBV11-2|.|TRBJ2-7
TGTGCCAGCAGCTTAGGGCACAGAGCCTACGAGCAGTACTTC
CASSLGHRAYEQYF
>.|TRBV5-8|.|TRBJ2-7
TGTGCCAGCACCGGGGCCGGGAGATTCACCTACGAGCAGTACTTC
CASTGAGRFTYEQYF
>.|TRBV7-2|TRBD1|TRBJ1-1
TGTGCCAGCAGCCCCCGGGACAGGGGGAGGACTGAAGCTTTCTTT
CASSPRDRGRTEAFF
>.|TRBV5-1|TRBD1|TRBJ1-4
TGCGCCAGCAGCTTAACAGGGGGCTTTGAAAAACTGTTTTTT
CASSLTGGFEKLFF
>many|TRBV7-3|TRBD1|TRBJ2-5
TGTGCCAGCAGGTTCGGACAGGGAATGCGGGAGACCCAGTACTTC
CASRFGQGMRETQYF
>.|TRBV30|.|TRBJ1-2
TGTGCCTGGGTCCGCCGGGGGTTTGATGGCTACACCTTC
CAWVRRGFDGYTF
>.|TRBV29-1|TRBD1|TRBJ1-2
TGCAGCGTAAAAAATACCGGGACAGGGGATTATGGCTACACCTTC
CSVKNTGTGDYGYTF
>.|TRBV28|.|TRBJ2-1
TGTGCCAGCAGTCGGGACACGAATGAGCAGTTCTTC
CASSRDTNEQFF
>.|TRBV5-5|.|TRBJ1-2
TGTGCCAGCAGCTTGAGACAGGCACAAGAGGGTGGCTACACCTTC
CASSLRQAQEGGYTF
>.|TRBV6-2/TRBV6-3|TRBD1|TRBJ1-6
TGTGCCAGCAGCAAACAGGGGGCCCTCCACTTT
CASSKQGALHF
>.|TRBV11-2|TRBD1|TRBJ2-2
TGTGCCAGCAGCTTACCACAGGGGGCAATCGGGGAGCTGTTTTTT
CASSLPQGAIGELFF